This T cell receptor (delta chain) comes out of a study of γδ T cells in repeated Plasmodium falciparum infection. Study-wide context: The natural-infection arm compared Malian children under seasonal malaria with matched Australian children. Malian repertoires were sampled cross-sectionally without transmission and longitudinally through febrile malaria.

Sequencing covered both gamma and delta TCR chains per sample. TCRdb re-called the multiplex PCR reads through CATT. The sample holds under 50,000 delta-chain clones; over 1.5% are singletons and the top ten take roughly 8.6%. This clone is termed medium-sized. Different DNA sequences within this sample yield the same CDR3. The sequenced material came from gamma-delta T cells from blood. The source is a pool of human donors (malaria-infected and uninfected, not separated).

The CDR3 reads CALGEVYPRESYTDKLIF. The CDR3 nucleotides read TGTGCTCTTGGGGAAGTGTACCCGCGGGAATCGTACACCGATAAACTCATCTTT. The chain couples TRDV1 to TRDJ1, with D unclear. Per germline, CDR1 TSWWSYY and CDR2 QGS. The CDR3 runs to 18 residues. V dropped 2 bases and J dropped 0 bases, with 19 bases sitting between them.